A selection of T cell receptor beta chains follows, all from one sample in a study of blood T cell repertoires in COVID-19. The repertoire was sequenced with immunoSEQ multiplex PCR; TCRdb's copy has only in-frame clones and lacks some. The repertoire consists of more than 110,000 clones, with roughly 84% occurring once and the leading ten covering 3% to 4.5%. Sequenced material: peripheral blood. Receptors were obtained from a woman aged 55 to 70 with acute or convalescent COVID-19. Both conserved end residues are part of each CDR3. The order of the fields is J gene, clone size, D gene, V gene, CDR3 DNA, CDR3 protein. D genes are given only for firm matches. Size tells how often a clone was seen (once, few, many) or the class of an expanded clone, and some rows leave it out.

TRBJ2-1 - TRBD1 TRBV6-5 TGTGCCACTTTACGGGACAGGGTCTCGAATGAGCAGTTCTTC CATLRDRVSNEQFF
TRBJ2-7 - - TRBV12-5 TGTGCTAGTGGTGCCGCCTTGCGGCCTTTCTACGAGCAGTACTTC CASGAALRPFYEQYF
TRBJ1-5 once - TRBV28 TGTGCCAGCAGTTTAGAGCGGGGGAATCAGCCCCAGCATTTT CASSLERGNQPQHF
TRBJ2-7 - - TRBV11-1 TGTGCCAGCAGCCGTTCCTACGAGCAGTACTTC CASSRSYEQYF
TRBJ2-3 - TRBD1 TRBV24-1 TGTGCCACCAGTGATTGGAGGACAGGGAGAGCAGATACGCAGTATTTT CATSDWRTGRADTQYF
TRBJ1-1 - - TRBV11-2 TGTGCCAGCAGCTTAGTTCCAGGGTTGGGCACTGAAGCTTTCTTT CASSLVPGLGTEAFF
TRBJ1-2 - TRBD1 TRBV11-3 TGTGCCAGCAGCTTGTGTCAGACAGGGGCGTCCCCTAATCGCTACACCTTC CASSLCQTGASPNRYTF
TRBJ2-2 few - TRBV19 TGTGCCAGTAGTCGCACCCGGACAGTGAACACCGGGGAGCTGTTTTTT CASSRTRTVNTGELFF
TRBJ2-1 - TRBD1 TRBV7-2 TGTGCCAGCAGCTTACAGGGGGCAAATGAGCAGTTCTTC CASSLQGANEQFF
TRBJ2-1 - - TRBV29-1 TGCAGCGCCAATCGGGGAGTTGAGCAGTTCTTC CSANRGVEQFF
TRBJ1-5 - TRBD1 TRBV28 TGTGCCAGCAGTCTGAACCGACAGGGGGTAGATCAGCCCCAGCATTTT CASSLNRQGVDQPQHF
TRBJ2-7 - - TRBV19 TGTGCCAGTAGTCCTCGGGCCGACAGCCACGAGCAGTACTTC CASSPRADSHEQYF
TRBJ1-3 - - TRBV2 TGTGCCAGCAGGCTGACAGGATCGGCACTTTCAGGAAACACCATATATTTT CASRLTGSALSGNTIYF
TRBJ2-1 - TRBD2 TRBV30 TGTGCCTGGAGTGTGGGTAATAGCGGGGGGTATGAGCAGTTCTTC CAWSVGNSGGYEQFF
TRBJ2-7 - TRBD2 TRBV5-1 TGCGCCAGCAGATTCTGGGAGGGCCCCTACGAGCAGTACTTC CASRFWEGPYEQYF
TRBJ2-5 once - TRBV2 TGTGCCAGCAGTATATTGGAGACCCAGTACTTC CASSILETQYF
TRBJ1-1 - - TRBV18 TGTGCCAGCTCACTCGGACACCCGAACACTGAAGCTTTCTTT CASSLGHPNTEAFF
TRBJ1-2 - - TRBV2 TGTGCCAGCAGGATGCAGGTTAACTATGGCTACACCTTC CASRMQVNYGYTF
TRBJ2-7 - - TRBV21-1 TGTGCCAGCAGCAAAGATGACGGGACAGGTATCTCCTACGAGCAGTACTTC CASSKDDGTGISYEQYF
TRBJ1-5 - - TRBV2 TGTGCCAGCAATATCAGGGGCTCTCAGCCCCAGCATTTT CASNIRGSQPQHF
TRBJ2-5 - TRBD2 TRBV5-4 TGTGCCAGCAGCTTAGGGCTAGCGGGAGTTGCTAGGGAGACCCAGTACTTC CASSLGLAGVARETQYF
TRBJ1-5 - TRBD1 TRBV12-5 TGTGCTAGTGGTGCGGACACCGGGACAGGGGGACAGCCCCAGCATTTT CASGADTGTGGQPQHF
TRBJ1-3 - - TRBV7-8 TGTGCCAGCAGCTTTAATCAGGGAAACTCTGGAAACACCATATATTTT CASSFNQGNSGNTIYF